The T cell receptor (beta chain) under discussion was sequenced for a study of cytomegalovirus exposure and HLA in healthy donors. Findings and caveats of the study: Later analysis reportedly placed an Asian-associated ancestry cluster below the roughly 640-donor mean in N-insertions.

About this clone: The target antigen is unknown.

The V gene lost 3 bases and the J gene lost 3 bases, with 16 bases spanning the gap. The CDR3 is 16 amino acids. Germline CDR1 SGDLS, CDR2 YYNGEE. Primers: 60 Vbeta forward and 13 Jbeta reverse. Some clones are missing from TCRdb's copy, which holds only in-frame ones; the method was immunoSEQ multiplex PCR. The data hold approximately 190,000 clones, with around four fifths observed a single time. Sequencing input: PBMCs. The genes are TRBV9 and TRBJ2-1; D possibly corresponds to TRBD2 (7 bases). The receptor was derived from a woman aged 18 to 35 in good health and CMV-seronegative. CDR3 sequence (DNA): TGTGCCAGCAGCGCCTGGGGGGGCCAAATCTACAATGAGCAGTTCTTC. Translating it yields CASSAWGGQIYNEQFF.